The entry below gives a single T cell receptor beta chain sequence along with its context. What it binds is unknown. The study drew the donors from its approximately 110-subject validation cohort, separate from the 666-subject first cohort. Libraries were prepared by immunoSEQ multiplex PCR; TCRdb keeps only in-frame clonotypes and omits some of them. The sample contains about 78,000 clones, almost 97% of which appear only once. These data come from a study of cytomegalovirus exposure and HLA in healthy donors. General study results and limits: Rare sequences made up most TCRs, while some public TCRs were found in many donors. According to the study, 160 or so TCR beta chains were cytomegalovirus-associated.

V lost 2 bases to trimming and J lost 2 bases; unmatched junction nucleotides: 3. CDR3 length: 16 residues. Looked up from germline, CDR1 is MGHRA and CDR2 is YSYEKL. V gene TRBV4-1 combines with J gene TRBJ2-1; 10 nucleotides agree with TRBD2. The specimen was PBMCs. The TCR comes from a man younger than 35 in good health and CMV-seropositive. This chain's CDR3 is CASSQPTSGTYNEQFF. In DNA form, the CDR3 reads TGCGCCAGCAGCCAACCTACTAGCGGGACCTACAATGAGCAGTTCTTC.